This TCR beta chain was recorded in a study of blood T cell repertoires in COVID-19. As for the study in general: COVID-19 samples, acute and convalescent, were from the United States, Italy and Spain. The analysed material was cDNA or gDNA that came from T cells, B-cell-depleted T cells, or PBMCs.

In the study's own analysis: Reference gene primer amplification gave nucleated cell count estimates. Sequenced by immunoSEQ multiplex PCR; TCRdb stores in-frame clones only, minus some. V, J and clone size derive from that table, while D and trimming were established from the DNA sequence. The table has around 60,000 clones, roughly 84% seen once. Seattle enrolled patients during active infection and tracked them longitudinally. From germline, CDR1 is MNHNS and CDR2 SASEGT. Trimming cost V 2 bases and J 5 bases, with 13 bases left between them. The CDR3 length is 15 residues. The chain combines TRBV6-1 with TRBJ1-5; D may be TRBD1 (6 bases). The sequencing input was peripheral blood. This sequence originates from a man aged 55-75 years with COVID-19, enrolled during active disease. The CDR3 nucleotides read TGTGCCAGCAGTGAAAGACAGGTGGAACATCAGCCCCAGCATTTT. Residues: CASSERQVEHQPQHF.